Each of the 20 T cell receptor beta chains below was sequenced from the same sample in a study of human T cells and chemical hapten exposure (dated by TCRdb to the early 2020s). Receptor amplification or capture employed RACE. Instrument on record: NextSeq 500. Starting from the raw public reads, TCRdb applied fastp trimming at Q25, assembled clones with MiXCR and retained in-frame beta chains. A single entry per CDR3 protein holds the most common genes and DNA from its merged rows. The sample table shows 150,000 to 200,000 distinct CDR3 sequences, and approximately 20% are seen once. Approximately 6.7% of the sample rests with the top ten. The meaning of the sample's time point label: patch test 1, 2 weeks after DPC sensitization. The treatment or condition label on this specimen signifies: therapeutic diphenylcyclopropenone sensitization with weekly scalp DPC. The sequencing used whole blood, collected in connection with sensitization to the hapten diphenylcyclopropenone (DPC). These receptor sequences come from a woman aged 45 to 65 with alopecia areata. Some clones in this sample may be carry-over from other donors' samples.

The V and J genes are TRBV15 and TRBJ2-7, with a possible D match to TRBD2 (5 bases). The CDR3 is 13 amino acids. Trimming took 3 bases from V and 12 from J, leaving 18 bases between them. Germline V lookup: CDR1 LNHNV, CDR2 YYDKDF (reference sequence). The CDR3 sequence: CATSSLVRRVLYF. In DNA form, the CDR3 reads TGTGCCACCAGCAGTTTGGTAAGGCGGGTGTTGTACTTC.

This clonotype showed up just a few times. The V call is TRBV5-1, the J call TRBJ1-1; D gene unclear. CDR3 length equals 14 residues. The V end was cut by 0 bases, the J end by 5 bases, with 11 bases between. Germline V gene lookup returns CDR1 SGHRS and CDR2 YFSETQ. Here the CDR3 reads CASSLEHERTEAFF. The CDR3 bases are TGCGCCAGCAGCTTGGAACACGAGCGGACTGAAGCTTTCTTT.

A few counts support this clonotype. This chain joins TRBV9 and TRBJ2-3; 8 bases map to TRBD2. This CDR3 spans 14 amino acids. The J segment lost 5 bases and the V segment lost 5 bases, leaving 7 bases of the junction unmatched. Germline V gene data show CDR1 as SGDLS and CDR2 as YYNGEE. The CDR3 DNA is TGTGCCAGCAGTAAGCGGGAGTGGGTAGATACGCAGTATTTT. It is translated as CASSKREWVDTQYF.

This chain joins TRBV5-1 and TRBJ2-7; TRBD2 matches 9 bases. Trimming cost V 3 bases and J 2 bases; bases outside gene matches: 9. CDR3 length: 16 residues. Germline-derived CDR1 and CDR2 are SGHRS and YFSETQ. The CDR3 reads CASSSAASGITYEQYF. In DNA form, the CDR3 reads TGCGCCAGCAGCTCCGCGGCTAGCGGGATAACCTACGAGCAGTACTTC.

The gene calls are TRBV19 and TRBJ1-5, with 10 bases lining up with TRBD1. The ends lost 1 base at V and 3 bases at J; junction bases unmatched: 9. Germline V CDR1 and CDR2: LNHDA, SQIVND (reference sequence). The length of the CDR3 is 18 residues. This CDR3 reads CASSIGQGALTSNQPQHF. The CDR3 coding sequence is TGTGCCAGTAGTATAGGACAGGGGGCTTTGACGTCCAATCAGCCCCAGCATTTT.

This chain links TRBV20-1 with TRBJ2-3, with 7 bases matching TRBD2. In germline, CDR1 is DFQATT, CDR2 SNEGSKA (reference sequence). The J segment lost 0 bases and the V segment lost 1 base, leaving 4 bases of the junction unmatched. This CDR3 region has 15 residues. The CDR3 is CSARVGTISTDTQYF. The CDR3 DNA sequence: TGCAGTGCTAGAGTAGGGACTATCAGCACAGATACGCAGTATTTT.

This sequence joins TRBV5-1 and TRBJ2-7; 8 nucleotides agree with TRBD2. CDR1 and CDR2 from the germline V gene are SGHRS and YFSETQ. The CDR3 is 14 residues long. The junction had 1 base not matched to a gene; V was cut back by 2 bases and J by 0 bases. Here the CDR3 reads CASSLLAASYEQYF. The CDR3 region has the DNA TGCGCCAGCAGCTTACTAGCGGCCTCCTACGAGCAGTACTTC.

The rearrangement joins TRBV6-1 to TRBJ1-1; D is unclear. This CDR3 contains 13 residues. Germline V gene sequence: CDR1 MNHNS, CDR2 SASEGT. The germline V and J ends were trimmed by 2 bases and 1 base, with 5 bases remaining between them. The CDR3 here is CASSEQANTEAFF. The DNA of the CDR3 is TGTGCCAGCAGTGAACAGGCGAACACTGAAGCTTTCTTT.

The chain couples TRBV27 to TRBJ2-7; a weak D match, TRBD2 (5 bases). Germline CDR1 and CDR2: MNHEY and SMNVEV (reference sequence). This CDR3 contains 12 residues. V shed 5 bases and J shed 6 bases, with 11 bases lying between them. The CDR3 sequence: CASSRGFLEQYF. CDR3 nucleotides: TGTGCCAGCAGTCGGGGTTTTCTCGAGCAGTACTTC.

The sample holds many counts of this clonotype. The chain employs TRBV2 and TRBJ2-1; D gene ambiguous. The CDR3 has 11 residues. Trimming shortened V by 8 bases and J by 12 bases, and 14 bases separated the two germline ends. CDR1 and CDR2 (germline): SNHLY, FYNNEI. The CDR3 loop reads CASGSGSSQFF. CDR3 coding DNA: TGTGCCAGCGGATCGGGTAGCTCGCAGTTCTTC.

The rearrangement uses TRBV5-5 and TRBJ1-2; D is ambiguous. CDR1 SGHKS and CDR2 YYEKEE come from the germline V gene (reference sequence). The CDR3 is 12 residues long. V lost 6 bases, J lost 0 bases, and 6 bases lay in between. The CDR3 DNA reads TGTGCCAGCACCCGCCCTAACTATGGCTACACCTTC. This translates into CASTRPNYGYTF.

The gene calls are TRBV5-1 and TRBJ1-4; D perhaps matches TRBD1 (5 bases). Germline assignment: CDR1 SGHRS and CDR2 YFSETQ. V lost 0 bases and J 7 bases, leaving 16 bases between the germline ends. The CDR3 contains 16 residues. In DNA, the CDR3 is TGCGCCAGCAGCTTGGGGGGCCAGACCCAGACTGAAAAACTGTTTTTT. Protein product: CASSLGGQTQTEKLFF. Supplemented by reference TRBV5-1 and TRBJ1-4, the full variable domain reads KAGVTQTPRYLIKTRGQQVTLSCSPISGHRSVSWYQQTPGQGLQFLFEYFSETQRNKGNFPGRFSGRQFSNSRSEMNVSTLELGDSALYLCASSLGGQTQTEKLFFGSGTQLSVL.

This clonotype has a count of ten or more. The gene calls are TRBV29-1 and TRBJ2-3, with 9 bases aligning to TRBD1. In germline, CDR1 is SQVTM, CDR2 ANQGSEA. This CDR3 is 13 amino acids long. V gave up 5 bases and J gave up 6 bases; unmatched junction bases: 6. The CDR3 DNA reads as TGCAGCGTTACCGGGACAGGGTTTGATACGCAGTATTTT. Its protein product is CSVTGTGFDTQYF.

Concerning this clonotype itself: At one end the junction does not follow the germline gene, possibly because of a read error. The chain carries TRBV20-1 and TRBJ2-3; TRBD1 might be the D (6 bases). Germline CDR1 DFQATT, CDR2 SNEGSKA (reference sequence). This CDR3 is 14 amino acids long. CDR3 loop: CSARDRGHTDTQNF. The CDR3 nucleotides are TGCAGTGCTAGAGACAGGGGTCACACAGATACGCAGAATTTT.

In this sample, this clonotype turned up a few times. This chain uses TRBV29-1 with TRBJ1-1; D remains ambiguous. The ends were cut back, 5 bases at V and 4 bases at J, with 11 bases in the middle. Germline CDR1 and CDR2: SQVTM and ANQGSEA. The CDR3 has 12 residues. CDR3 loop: CSVKDGTTEAFF. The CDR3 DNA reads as TGCAGCGTTAAGGACGGAACCACTGAAGCTTTCTTT. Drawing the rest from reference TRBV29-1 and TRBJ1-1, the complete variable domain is SAVISQKPSRDICQRGTSLTIQCQVDSQVTMMFWYRQQPGQSLTLIATANQGSEATYESGFVIDKFPISRPNLTFSTLTVSNMSPEDSSIYLCSVKDGTTEAFFGQGTRLTVV.

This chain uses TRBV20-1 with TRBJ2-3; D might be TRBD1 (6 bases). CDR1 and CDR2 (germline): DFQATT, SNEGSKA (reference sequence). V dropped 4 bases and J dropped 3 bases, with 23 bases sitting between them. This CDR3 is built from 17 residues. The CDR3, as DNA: TGCAGTGCTACCGGCCCGGTTAGCGCAAGGGGGACAGATACGCAGTATTTT. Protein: CSATGPVSARGTDTQYF.

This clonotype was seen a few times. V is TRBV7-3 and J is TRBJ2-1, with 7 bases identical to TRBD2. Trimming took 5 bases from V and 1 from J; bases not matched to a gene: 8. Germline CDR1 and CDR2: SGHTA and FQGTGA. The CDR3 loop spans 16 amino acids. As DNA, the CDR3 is TGTGCCAGCAGCCGTGTAGCGGGTAGTTCCTACAATGAGCAGTTCTTC. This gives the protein CASSRVAGSSYNEQFF.

CDR3 in amino acids: CAISEAGTEAFF. The CDR3 DNA reads as TGTGCCATCAGTGAGGCGGGGACTGAAGCTTTCTTT. The V call is TRBV10-3, the J call TRBJ1-1; D is undetermined. Germline V lookup: CDR1 ENHRY, CDR2 SYGVKD. The CDR3 loop spans 12 amino acids. Trimming stripped 2 bases from V and 5 bases from J, with 6 bases between.

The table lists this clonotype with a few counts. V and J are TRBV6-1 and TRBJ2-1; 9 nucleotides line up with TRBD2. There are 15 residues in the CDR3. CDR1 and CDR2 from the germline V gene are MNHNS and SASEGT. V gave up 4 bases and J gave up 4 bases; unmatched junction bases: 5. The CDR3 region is CASSAREGEYNEQFF. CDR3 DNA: TGTGCCAGCAGTGCGCGGGAGGGTGAGTACAATGAGCAGTTCTTC.

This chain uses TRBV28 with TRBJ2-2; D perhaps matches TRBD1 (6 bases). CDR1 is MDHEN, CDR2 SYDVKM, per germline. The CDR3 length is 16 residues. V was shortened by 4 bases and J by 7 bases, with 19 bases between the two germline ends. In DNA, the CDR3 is TGTGCCAGCAGTTCCCCCGCGGACAGTATGGTCGGGGAGCTGTTTTTT. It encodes CASSSPADSMVGELFF.